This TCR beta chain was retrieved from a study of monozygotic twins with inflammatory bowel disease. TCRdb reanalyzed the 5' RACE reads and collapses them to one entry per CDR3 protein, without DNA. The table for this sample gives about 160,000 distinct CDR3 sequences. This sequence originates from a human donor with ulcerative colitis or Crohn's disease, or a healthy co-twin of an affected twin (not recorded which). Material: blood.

This chain's CDR3 is CASSITGPVGGYTF. The chain uses TRBV19 and TRBJ1-2; there is no DNA to check the TCRdb D call of TRBD1. This CDR3 has 14 amino acids. CDR1 and CDR2 from the germline V gene are LNHDA and SQIVND (reference sequence). Full variable domain (rest looked up from reference TRBV19 and TRBJ1-2): DGGITQSPKYLFRKEGQNVTLSCEQNLNHDAMYWYRQDPGQGLRLIYYSQIVNDFQKGDIAEGYSVSREKKESFPLTVTSAQKNPTAFYLCASSITGPVGGYTFGSGTRLTVV.